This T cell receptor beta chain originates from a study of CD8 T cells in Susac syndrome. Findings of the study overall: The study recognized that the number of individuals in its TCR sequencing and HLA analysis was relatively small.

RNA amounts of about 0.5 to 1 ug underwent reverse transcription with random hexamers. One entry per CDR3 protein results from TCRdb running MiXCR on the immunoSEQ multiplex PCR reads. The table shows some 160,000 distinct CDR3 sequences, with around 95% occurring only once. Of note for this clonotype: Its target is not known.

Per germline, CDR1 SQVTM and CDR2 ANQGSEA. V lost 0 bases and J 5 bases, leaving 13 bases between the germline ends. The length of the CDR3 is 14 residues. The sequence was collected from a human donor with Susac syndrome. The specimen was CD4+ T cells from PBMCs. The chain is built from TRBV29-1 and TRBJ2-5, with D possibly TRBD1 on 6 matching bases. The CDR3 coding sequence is TGCAGCGTTGAAGACAGGGGTCAAGGGGAGACCCAGTACTTC. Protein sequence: CSVEDRGQGETQYF.